The clone carrying this T cell receptor beta chain was seen repeatedly, ten times or more. Its antigen remains unknown. The data were taken from a study of CD8 T cells in ankylosing spondylitis. Notes on the study in general: Apparently characteristic of ankylosing spondylitis blood was a TCR beta motif (roughly eight highly homologous variants). Disease-linked clones reportedly showed significant enrichment in matched ankylosing spondylitis synovial fluid. Several of the motif variants were reported before in synovial fluid and blood from reactive arthritis.

The authors made TCR beta libraries by quantitative 5'-RACE with molecular barcodes. TCRdb itself ran the 5' RACE reads through MiXCR, one entry per CDR3 protein. The data hold about 240,000 distinct CDR3 sequences, with less than 10% observed a single time. The CDR3 loop spans 15 amino acids. The V end lost 1 base, the J end lost 8 bases, and 14 bases lay between the germline ends. Germline values: CDR1 LGHNA, CDR2 YSLEER. The sample was blood, either unsorted or a sorted T cell fraction (not recorded which). The sequence came from a male donor with ankylosing spondylitis or in good health (not recorded which). This chain links TRBV4-3 with TRBJ1-4; weak D call: TRBD1 (5 bases). CDR3 loop: CASSQASRVREKLFF. Here the CDR3 DNA reads TGCGCCAGCAGCCAAGCCTCCAGGGTACGGGAAAAACTGTTTTTT.